A single sample is the source of the 2 T cell receptor beta chains below, sequenced in a study of beta chain features in type 1 diabetes. No antigen is known for these receptors. Expressed TCRB transcripts were sequenced because the isolated RNA had all been reverse transcribed beforehand. Profiling relied on immunoSEQ multiplex PCR, and the TCRdb table lists in-frame clones only, not all of them. The repertoire consists of 150,000 to 200,000 clones, with under 9.5% occurring once and the leading ten covering around 0.5%. Points from the study as a whole: Shorter TCRB CDR3s, moderately but significantly so, were found in Type 1 diabetes patients in all four CD4+ subsets.

The sample consisted of central memory CD4+ T cells from blood. The receptors come from a man younger than 35 with type 1 diabetes.

This clone was counted only a few times. Written as DNA, the CDR3 is TGCAGCGTTGAAACTAGCGGCAAAAACTACGAGCAGTACTTC. Its translation: CSVETSGKNYEQYF. The chain carries TRBV29-1 and TRBJ2-7, with 8 bases that match TRBD2. After removal of 2 bases from V and 3 bases from J, the junction contained 6 bases not matched to a gene. Germline values: CDR1 SQVTM, CDR2 ANQGSEA. This CDR3 has 14 amino acids.

This clone turned up a few times. V is TRBV4-1 and J is TRBJ2-7; D possibly corresponds to TRBD2 (5 bases). Per germline, CDR1 MGHRA and CDR2 YSYEKL. The CDR3 covers 15 residues. Trimming cost V 1 base and J 3 bases, with 13 bases left between them. The CDR3 sequence: CASSQGWSTNYEQYF. The DNA of the CDR3 is TGCGCCAGCAGCCAAGGGTGGTCGACTAACTACGAGCAGTACTTC.